This TCR beta chain was captured by sequencing in a study of blood T cell repertoires in COVID-19. Study information: The study drew acute and convalescent COVID-19 samples from the United States, Italy and Spain.

This clone was seen only once. This table comes from immunoSEQ multiplex PCR, and its TCRdb copy is limited to in-frame clones, with some not included. The sample consists of about 250,000 clones, approximately 90% of them appearing once. The germline V gene encodes CDR1 MNHEY and CDR2 SMNVEV (reference sequence). Trimming took off 1 base at V and 3 bases at J, with 14 bases between the two ends. The CDR3 runs to 16 residues. The sequence came from a man aged 18 to 30 with active or convalescent COVID-19. Material: peripheral blood. The rearrangement joins TRBV27 to TRBJ2-3; perhaps TRBD1 as D (5 bases). The CDR3 spells CASSLLGQSLTDTQYF. CDR3 bases: TGTGCCAGCAGTTTATTGGGGCAGAGTTTAACAGATACGCAGTATTTT.